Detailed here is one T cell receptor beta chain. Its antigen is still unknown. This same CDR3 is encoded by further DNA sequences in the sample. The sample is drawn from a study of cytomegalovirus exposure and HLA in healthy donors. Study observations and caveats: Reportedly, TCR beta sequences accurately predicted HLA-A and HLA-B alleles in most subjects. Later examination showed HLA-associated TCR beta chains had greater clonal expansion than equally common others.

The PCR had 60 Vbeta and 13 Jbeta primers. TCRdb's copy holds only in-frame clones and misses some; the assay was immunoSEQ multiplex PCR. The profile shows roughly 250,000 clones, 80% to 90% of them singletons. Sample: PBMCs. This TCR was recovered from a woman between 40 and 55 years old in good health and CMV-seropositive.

CDR3 residues: CASSLLAREQYF. CDR3 DNA sequence: TGTGCCAGCAGTTTACTAGCCAGGGAGCAGTACTTC. This chain uses TRBV28 with TRBJ2-7; D may be TRBD2 (5 bases). Per the germline V gene, CDR1 is MDHEN and CDR2 is SYDVKM. This CDR3 contains 12 residues. Trimming pared 2 bases from V and 7 bases from J, leaving 9 bases between.